A single sample gave rise to the 3 T cell receptor beta chains below, sequenced in a study of cytomegalovirus exposure and HLA in healthy donors (dated by TCRdb to 2017 to 2019). The library was built by means of the immunoSEQ multiplex PCR assay. For the multiplex PCR, a mixture combining 60 forward primers for TCR Vbeta segments and 13 reverse primers for TCR Jbeta segments was used. In TCRdb, the immuneACCESS table is reduced to in-frame sequences with V and J assigned. These tables do not hold every clone; where another copy was compared, an unresolved V gene accounts for under half, and the others remain unexplained. The sample data list tens of thousands of clones, and about 60% of these were observed just once. The ten largest clones represent about 21% of the sample. Sequenced material: PBMCs. Receptor source: a man over 45 in good health and CMV-seropositive.

This clone was seen a handful of times. The gene calls are TRBV6-4 and TRBJ2-7; 9 bases fit TRBD2. The length of the CDR3 is 14 residues. The germline V gene encodes CDR1 MRHNA and CDR2 SNTAGT. Unmatched junction bases numbered 7, after V lost 3 bases and J lost 7 bases. CDR3 loop: CASSELAGRSEQYF. The CDR3 bases are TGTGCCAGCAGTGAACTAGCGGGTCGCTCGGAGCAGTACTTC.

This clone was seen more than once but under ten times. The CDR3 here is CASRPTGTAREKLFF. CDR3 coding DNA: TGTGCCAGCAGACCTACCGGGACTGCGCGTGAAAAACTGTTTTTT. The chain is built from TRBV6-1 and TRBJ1-4; a weak D match, TRBD1 (5 bases). V was clipped by 6 bases and J by 7 bases, with 18 bases between them. Looked up from germline, CDR1 is MNHNS and CDR2 is SASEGT. The CDR3 runs 15 residues.

This clone was counted only a few times. The DNA of the CDR3 is TGTGCCAGTCCGGATGAGCAGTTCTTC. Amino acid sequence: CASPDEQFF. This chain links TRBV7-9 with TRBJ2-1, with D uncertain. Trimming removed 9 bases from V and 8 bases from J, with 5 bases in between. The CDR3 sequence is 9 residues long. Germline CDR1 is SEHNR and CDR2 is FQNEAQ (reference sequence).